This entry features one T cell receptor (beta chain) sequence. Its antigen remains unidentified. One base away there is no much larger clone; base qualities are not given. This sample was included in a study of cytomegalovirus exposure and HLA in healthy donors (dated 2017 in TCRdb). Background on the whole study: An earlier analysis of roughly 630 of the donors reported 250 to 300 Gb of sequence data and around 110 million unique TCR beta sequences from 150 million to 200 million T cells. Donor age, sex, ethnicity and CMV serostatus were collected together with the repertoire data. All discovery cohort repertoires had been generated on a single sequencing platform. Approximately 310 gigabases of sequencing data and approximately 91 million unique TCR sequences made up an early release that covered roughly 670 HLA-typed donors. Class I and class II HLA loci were covered by the typing at four-digit resolution. To predict cytomegalovirus infection status, the study brought together high-throughput TCR immunosequencing, statistical association of individual TCRs with disease status, and machine learning. In a later analysis, previously published TCR beta repertoires from some 640 donors were re-analyzed and high-resolution HLA genotyping was added so that TCR occurrence patterns could be studied. The study profiled the T cell repertoires of 550 to 700 subjects by immunosequencing and related them to cytomegalovirus serostatus. Genome-wide SNP genotypes for about 55% of the roughly 670 donors were used in a later genetic analysis, which treated that subset as a discovery cohort. The study was designed to test whether signatures of past pathogen exposure could be identified by cataloging public T cell receptors. Rather than drawing on any new phenotypic data, the later analysis identified candidate immune exposures from TCR beta sequences and the way those sequences occurred across donors. Typing coverage differed by locus: A, B, C, DRB1 and DQB1 were typed in roughly 629-630 donors, DQA1 in about 500, DPA1 in roughly 590, and DPB1 in 450 to 490. About five DR-DQ haplotypes were treated as single units for association and clustering because of strong linkage in the cohort. Of the roughly 400 genotyped donors, over 65% fell in the genetic ancestry cluster associated with self-reported Caucasian donors. A separate validation cohort of some 130 different subjects was used in addition to the 666-subject first cohort. Among 300 to 500 genotyped donors of the cohort, an average of approximately 240,000 unique TCR beta nucleotide sequences was sequenced per donor, of which about 19% were non-productive. In an earlier analysis of 587 of the donors, high-throughput TCR beta sequencing was used to judge whether each TCR beta V gene segment behaved as functional or pseudogenic. What the study reported, not specific to this receptor: In a later genetic analysis, a missense DCLRE1C variant was associated with V-gene and J-gene trimming of TCR beta chains, and the association was replicated in an independent cohort. A few of the identified cytomegalovirus-associated TCR beta chains were confirmed in vitro to be specific for cytomegalovirus antigens. Across donors, most TCR sequences were observed very rarely, whereas some public TCRs were present in many individuals. In the study, approximately 160 TCR beta chains were listed as associated with cytomegalovirus. Because some donors lacked HLA typing at each locus, the association tests relied only on the typed subset. CMV serostatus was the only immune exposure information available for the cohort. According to the authors, the approach could potentially be generalized to other disease states and immunological phenotypes. Some IMGT-functional V segments, including TRBV6-2 and TRBV6-3, could not be told apart with the 87-base-pair reads, so those segments were excluded. A further reported finding was that TCR beta sequences accurately predicted the HLA-A and HLA-B alleles for most subjects in the first cohort. Specific HLA alleles were associated with about 17,000 TCR beta sequences at a false discovery rate of 0.05 in a later analysis. Correlated functional status among segregating V segments might be attributable to linkage disequilibrium, but an unknown experimental factor could not be ruled out. A later analysis found that TCR association rates varied across HLA loci, with DRB1 alleles showing the most associated TCRs and HLA-C alleles the fewest. Because counts were too low, 15 to 20 rarely observed V segments, including chromosome 9 orphons, were excluded from the earlier analysis of fewer than 650 of the donors. In a later analysis, HLA-associated TCR beta chains were found to be more clonally expanded and to have lower generation probabilities than equally common non-associated chains. In a later analysis, several top co-occurrence clusters were reported to appear linked to parvovirus B19, influenza, CMV and Epstein-Barr virus. The sequencing pipeline was judged likely to have produced a cluster of highly shared sequence variants as a technical artifact. The cohort was sequenced for TCR beta chains only, and without alpha or paired-chain data the features that could be detected were limited. Strong co-occurrence of HLA alleles, especially DR and DQ, made assigning TCR associations to individual alleles difficult. In both the original and validation cohorts, the classifier was reported to diagnose cytomegalovirus status with high specificity and sensitivity. Sequencing depth was assumed to be roughly uniform across donors in the presence/absence analyses, though that assumption may not hold. In an earlier analysis of under 600 of the donors, most TCR beta V segments were observed in productive rearrangements about 90% or about 30% of the time, broadly matching IMGT annotations. In a later genetic analysis, fewer N-insertions in productive TCRs were reported among donors in an Asian-associated ancestry cluster than the approximately 670-donor mean. According to a later analysis, most CMV-associated TCR beta chains appeared to be HLA-restricted, and the HLA associations seemed to be driven largely by CMV exposure.

The library was prepared using the immunoSEQ multiplex PCR assay. The multiplex PCR relied on a mix of 60 forward primers for TCR Vbeta segments and 13 reverse primers for TCR Jbeta segments. Amplification of the CDR3 region of rearranged TCR beta genes was performed with a multiplex PCR assay on genomic DNA. The amplified TCR beta libraries were sequenced on the Illumina HiSeq System as 87-base-pair reads. On the study's bioinformatics: A later analysis counted about 82 million unique TCR beta chains across the approximately 700 repertoires, and 9 million to 14 million of these chains were shared by at least two donors. Raw reads were error-corrected and collapsed into unique sequences by a nearest-neighbor algorithm in which closely related sequences were merged to remove PCR and sequencing errors. CDR3 sequences were aligned to IMGT reference sequences to assign V, D and J gene segments. For a sequence to be retained, a match of at least six nucleotides was required to both a V gene segment and a J gene segment. A rearrangement was called productive if the CDR3 had no stop codons and remained in frame with V and J, and every other rearrangement was called non-productive. Following IMGT convention, CDR3 was defined as the stretch from the second conserved V-encoded cysteine to the conserved J-encoded phenylalanine. The earlier analysis of about 570 of the donors excluded any sequence lacking an unambiguous match to a single V gene segment. In an earlier analysis of several hundred of the donors, V segments were called functional above 56.7% productive rearrangements and were called segregating when the between-donor standard deviation exceeded 5%. A statistical classification framework was built to diagnose cytomegalovirus status from the catalog of TCR beta chain sequences. In a later analysis, TCR nucleotide sequences were compared against IMGT/GENE-DB human TR gene sequences so that V and J genes could be assigned. Using the TCRdist pipeline, a later analysis assigned CDR3 sequences along with most-parsimonious VDJ recombination scenarios. In a later analysis, every TCR beta chain was defined by the combination of its CDR3 amino acid sequence and its V-gene family, and reads without a unique V-gene family were dropped. To address suspected cross-contamination and a sequencing artifact, a later analysis removed approximately 600 highly shared, low-generation-probability nucleotide sequences. In a later analysis, a clonal expansion index was calculated for each public chain from normalized within-repertoire ranks of inferred template counts. Generation probabilities in a later analysis came from a VDJ recombination model fitted to out-of-frame rearrangements, and those results were checked against IGoR. Hypergeometric tests were used in a later analysis to score TCR-TCR, TCR-HLA and TCR-CMV co-occurrence, with a repertoire-size bias correction applied to the TCR pairs. To estimate false discovery rates, a later analysis permuted the HLA or CMV assignments 20 times. In a later analysis, co-occurring TCRs were grouped using DBSCAN, and TCRdist sequence similarity was added for clustering within HLA-allele-positive subsets. Repertoires with fewer than 30,000 or more than 120,000 public chains were left out of co-occurrence clustering, as were about 5 repertoires with anomalous nucleotide sharing. TCRdb mirrors the immuneACCESS table, restricted to in-frame sequences. Some clones are absent from its copies; in checked studies, under half trace to an unresolved V gene, and the reason for the others is unknown. D and trimming were read from the DNA, whereas the V and J calls and clone size are those reported in that table. The sample table contains under 200,000 clones; only one count was recorded for roughly 77% of them. The top ten hold 2% to 3% of the sample.

The cohort was made up of roughly 670 healthy bone marrow donors. All cohort members were sampled while nominally healthy, although unrecorded immune exposures were likely present. The donor tested CMV seropositive, placing the donor among the 310 or so seropositive members of the cohort. Each donor provided a peripheral blood sample, and peripheral blood mononuclear cells were used for TCR beta sequencing. Genomic DNA was extracted from the blood cell samples with the Qiagen DNeasy Blood Extraction Kit. CDR1 and CDR2 (LNHDA, SQIVND) derive from the germline V gene (reference sequence). The CDR3 spans 15 residues, from the cysteine through the phenylalanine. Only CDR3 DNA remains: 45 bases, in frame from the first base. V is cut back by 6 bases and J by 7 bases, with 3 bases in the junction unmatched.

The origin of this receptor is a woman in her forties in good health and CMV-seropositive. The rearrangement joined TRBV19 to TRBJ2-1; 16 central bases correspond to TRBD2. The specimen was PBMCs. In nucleotide form, the sequence is TGTGCCAGTAGCCAGGGACTAGCGGGGGGGAATGAGCAGTTCTTC. Translated, it reads CASSQGLAGGNEQFF.